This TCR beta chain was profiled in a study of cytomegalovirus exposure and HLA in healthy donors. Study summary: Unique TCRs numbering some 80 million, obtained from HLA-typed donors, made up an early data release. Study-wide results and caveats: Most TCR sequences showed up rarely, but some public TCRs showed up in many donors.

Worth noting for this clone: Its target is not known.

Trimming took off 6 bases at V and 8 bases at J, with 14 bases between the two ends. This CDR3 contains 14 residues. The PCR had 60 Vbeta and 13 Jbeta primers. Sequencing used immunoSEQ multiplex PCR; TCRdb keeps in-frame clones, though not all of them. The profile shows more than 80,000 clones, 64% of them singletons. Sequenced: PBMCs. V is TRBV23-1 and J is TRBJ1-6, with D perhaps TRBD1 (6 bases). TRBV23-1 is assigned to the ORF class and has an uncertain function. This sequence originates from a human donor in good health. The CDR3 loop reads CASRRNRADSPLHF. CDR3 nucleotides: TGCGCCAGCAGACGAAACAGGGCTGATTCACCCCTCCACTTT.